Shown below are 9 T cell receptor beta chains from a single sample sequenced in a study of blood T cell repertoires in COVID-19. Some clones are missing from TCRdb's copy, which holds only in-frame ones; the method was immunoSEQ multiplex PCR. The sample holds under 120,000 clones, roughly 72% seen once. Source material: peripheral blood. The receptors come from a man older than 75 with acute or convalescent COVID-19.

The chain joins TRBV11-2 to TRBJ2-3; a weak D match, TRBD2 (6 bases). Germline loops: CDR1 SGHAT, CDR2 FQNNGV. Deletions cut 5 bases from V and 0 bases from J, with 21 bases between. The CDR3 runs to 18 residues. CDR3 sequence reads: CASSGRRVSGASTDTQYF. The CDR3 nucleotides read TGTGCCAGCAGCGGCCGGCGGGTTAGCGGTGCTAGCACAGATACGCAGTATTTT. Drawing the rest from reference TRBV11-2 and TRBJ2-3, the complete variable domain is EAGVAQSPRYKIIEKRQSVAFWCNPISGHATLYWYQQILGQGPKLLIQFQNNGVVDDSQLPKDRFSAERLKGVDSTLKIQPAKLEDSAVYLCASSGRRVSGASTDTQYFGPGTRLTVL.

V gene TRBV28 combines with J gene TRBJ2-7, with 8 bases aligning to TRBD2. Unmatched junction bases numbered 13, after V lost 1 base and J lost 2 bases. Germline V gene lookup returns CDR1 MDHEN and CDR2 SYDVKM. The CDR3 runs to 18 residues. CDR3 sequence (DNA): TGTGCCAGCAGTTTATTAGTCGGAACTAGCGGAGACCCCTACGAGCAGTACTTC. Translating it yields CASSLLVGTSGDPYEQYF.

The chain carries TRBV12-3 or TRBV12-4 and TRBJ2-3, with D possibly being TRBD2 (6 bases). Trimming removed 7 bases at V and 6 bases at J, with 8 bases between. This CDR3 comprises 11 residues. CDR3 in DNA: TGTGCCAGCACCCGGGGGGATACGCAGTATTTT. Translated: CASTRGDTQYF.

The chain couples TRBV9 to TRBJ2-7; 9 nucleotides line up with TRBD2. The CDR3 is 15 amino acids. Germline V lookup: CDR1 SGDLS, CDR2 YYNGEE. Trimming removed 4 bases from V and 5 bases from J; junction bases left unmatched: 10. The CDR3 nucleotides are TGTGCCAGCAGCTTCCTCGCGGGAGGGCCTCACGAGCAGTACTTC. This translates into CASSFLAGGPHEQYF.

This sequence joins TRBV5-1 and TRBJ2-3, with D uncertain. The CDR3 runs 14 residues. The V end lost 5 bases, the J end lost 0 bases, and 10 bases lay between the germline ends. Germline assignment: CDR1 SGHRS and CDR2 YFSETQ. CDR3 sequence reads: CASRVGRSTDTQYF. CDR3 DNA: TGCGCCAGCAGAGTGGGCAGAAGCACAGATACGCAGTATTTT. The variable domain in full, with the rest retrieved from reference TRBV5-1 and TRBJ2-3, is KAGVTQTPRYLIKTRGQQVTLSCSPISGHRSVSWYQQTPGQGLQFLFEYFSETQRNKGNFPGRFSGRQFSNSRSEMNVSTLELGDSALYLCASRVGRSTDTQYFGPGTRLTVL.

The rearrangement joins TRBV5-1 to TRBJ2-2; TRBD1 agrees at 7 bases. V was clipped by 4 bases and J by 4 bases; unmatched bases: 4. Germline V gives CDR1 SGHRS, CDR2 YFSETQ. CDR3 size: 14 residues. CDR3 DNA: TGCGCCAGCAGCCCGGGGACAGCCACCGGGGAGCTGTTTTTT. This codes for CASSPGTATGELFF.

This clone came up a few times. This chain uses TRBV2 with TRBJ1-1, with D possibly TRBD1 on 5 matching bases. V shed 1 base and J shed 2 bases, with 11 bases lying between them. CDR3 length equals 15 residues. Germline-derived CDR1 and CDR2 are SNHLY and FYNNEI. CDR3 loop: CASSEGGLGNTEAFF. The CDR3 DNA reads TGTGCCAGCAGTGAAGGGGGCTTAGGAAACACTGAAGCTTTCTTT.

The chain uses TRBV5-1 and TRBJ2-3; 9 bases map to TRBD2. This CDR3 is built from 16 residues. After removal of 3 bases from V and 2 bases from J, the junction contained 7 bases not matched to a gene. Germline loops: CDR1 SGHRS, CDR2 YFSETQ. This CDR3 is CASSWGLAGDTDTQYF. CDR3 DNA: TGCGCCAGCAGCTGGGGATTAGCGGGAGACACAGATACGCAGTATTTT.

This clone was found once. The CDR3 spells CASRLLAAAKNIQYF. CDR3 nucleotides: TGTGCCAGCAGACTTCTAGCGGCAGCCAAAAACATTCAGTACTTC. The chain is built from TRBV11-2 and TRBJ2-4; 7 bases map to TRBD2. V was clipped by 6 bases and J by 0 bases; unmatched bases: 5. Per germline, CDR1 SGHAT and CDR2 FQNNGV. The CDR3 runs to 15 residues.